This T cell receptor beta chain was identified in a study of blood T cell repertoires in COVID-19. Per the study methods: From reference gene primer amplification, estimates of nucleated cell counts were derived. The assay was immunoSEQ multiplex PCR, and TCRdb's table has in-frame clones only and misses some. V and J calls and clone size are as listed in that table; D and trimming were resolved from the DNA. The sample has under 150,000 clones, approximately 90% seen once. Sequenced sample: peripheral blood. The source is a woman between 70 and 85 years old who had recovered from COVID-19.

The CDR3 region has the DNA TGTGCCTGGAGGGGACCTTCCGGGACAGGGGCCGAAAAACTGTTTTTT. This translates into CAWRGPSGTGAEKLFF. This rearrangement joins TRBV30 to TRBJ1-4; 10 bases map to TRBD1. CDR1 is GTSNPN, CDR2 SVGIG, per germline (reference sequence). The V segment lost 3 bases and the J segment 8 bases; nucleotides outside the gene matches: 12. CDR3 length equals 16 residues.